This TCR beta chain was documented in a study of T cell responses to AZD1222 COVID-19 vaccine. Study-level results: Clonal diversity may have been underestimated in mostly white British donors. Distributed over spike, vaccine-associated CD4 TCRs predominated at 160-218 and 743-854.

The repertoire was sequenced with immunoSEQ multiplex PCR; TCRdb's copy has only in-frame clones and lacks some. The sample has fewer than 65,000 clones; around 92% are singletons. This CDR3 is 14 amino acids long. CDR1 SGHVS and CDR2 FNYEAQ come from the germline V gene. The sample holds one count of this clone. The antigen is undetermined. A read error may produce the germline difference seen at one junction end. The sequence derives from an adult who received the AZD1222 COVID-19 vaccine. J is TRBJ2-5 and V is TRBV7-6; TRBD1 might be the D (6 bases). The sequenced sample was peripheral blood, obtained 28 days after the second AZD1222 dose. CDR3 bases: TGTGCCAGCCGAGTTGGACAGAGCCAAGGGACCCAGTACTTC. It specifies CASRVGQSQGTQYF.